This section outlines one T cell receptor (beta chain) sequence together with its context. Its antigen is unidentified. There are 18 residues in the CDR3. Trimming pared 0 bases from V and 2 bases from J, leaving 20 bases between. Per the germline V gene, CDR1 is SGHTS and CDR2 is YDEGEE. Disease duration under 2 months; hyperthyroidism patients were aged 18 to 65. These data are taken from a study of T cells in Graves' hyperthyroidism and ophthalmopathy. The overall study: Initial diagnosis, before any treatment, was when peripheral blood was collected.

The investigators amplified TCR beta CDR3 regions from RNA transcripts. The HTBI primer set was used in a first-round RT-PCR of the TCR CDR3. TCRdb reprocessed the multiplex PCR reads via MiXCR and lists one record per CDR3 protein. Of about 680,000 distinct CDR3 sequences in the sample, about a third were seen once. General study results and limits: Peripheral blood also featured most of the thyroid clonotypes expanded above 0.001.

The sequenced sample consisted of blood. The chain couples TRBV5-8 to TRBJ1-2, with D uncertain. The origin of this receptor is a woman in her thirties or forties with Graves' hyperthyroidism. The CDR3 DNA reads TGTGCCAGCAGCTTGGGTGAAAGAGGACCAGATCTCAACTATGGCTACACCTTC. This encodes CASSLGERGPDLNYGYTF.